The 30 T cell receptor beta chains listed next were all sequenced from one sample in a study of technical replicates of blood from a few donors. Generated by immunoSEQ multiplex PCR, the TCRdb table keeps only in-frame clones and is missing some. In the table there are 68,000 or so clones, roughly 93% of which are singletons. Sequenced sample: T cells isolated from PBMCs. These receptors all come from a human donor in good health.

This chain links TRBV7-3 with TRBJ2-3; D remains ambiguous. Trimming stripped 9 bases from V and 0 bases from J, with 19 bases between. CDR1 is SGHTA, CDR2 FQGTGA, per germline. This CDR3 comprises 16 residues. The CDR3 protein is CASSNRPITSTDTQYF. Here the CDR3 DNA reads TGTGCCAGTAGCAACAGACCGATCACTAGCACAGATACGCAGTATTTT.

V gene TRBV19 combines with J gene TRBJ1-1; D call uncertain. The CDR3 covers 14 residues. V lost 10 bases to trimming and J lost 5 bases, with 20 bases between them. Germline CDR1 reads LNHDA; CDR2 reads SQIVND (reference sequence). DNA of the CDR3: TGTGCCACTTCACGAACAGAGGGCTTAACTGAAGCTTTCTTT. It encodes CATSRTEGLTEAFF.

The V call is TRBV9, the J call TRBJ2-1; D is ambiguous. V was shortened by 4 bases and J by 10 bases, with 9 bases between the two germline ends. The CDR3 spans 11 residues. Germline V gene lookup returns CDR1 SGDLS and CDR2 YYNGEE. The CDR3, as DNA: TGTGCCAGCAGCCCGAGTAGCGAGCAGTTCTTC. This gives the protein CASSPSSEQFF.

CDR3 amino acids: CASSYVGRSRETQYF. CDR3 DNA sequence: TGTGCCAGCAGCTACGTCGGGAGGTCGCGGGAGACCCAGTACTTC. The rearrangement uses TRBV5-6 and TRBJ2-5; 7 bases align to TRBD2. This CDR3 spans 15 amino acids. V was clipped by 3 bases and J by 5 bases; unmatched bases: 10. Germline V lookup: CDR1 SGHDT, CDR2 YYEEEE. The full variable domain, with the rest looked up from reference TRBV5-6 and TRBJ2-5, is DAGVTQSPTHLIKTRGQQVTLRCSPKSGHDTVSWYQQALGQGPQFIFQYYEEEERQRGNFPDRFSGHQFPNYSSELNVNALLLGDSALYLCASSYVGRSRETQYFGPGTRLLVL.

This chain links TRBV5-1 with TRBJ2-7; 8 bases are shared with TRBD1. This CDR3 comprises 15 residues. Germline CDR1 and CDR2: SGHRS and YFSETQ. V lost 3 bases, J lost 2 bases, and 7 bases stayed unmatched. The CDR3 loop reads CASSSDRGPPYEQYF. CDR3 sequence (DNA): TGCGCCAGCAGCTCAGACAGGGGTCCCCCCTACGAGCAGTACTTC.

The genes are TRBV4-2 and TRBJ2-3; unclear D gene. CDR1 LGHNA and CDR2 YNFKEQ come from the germline V gene. This CDR3 is built from 13 residues. Trimming pared 3 bases from V and 2 bases from J, leaving 6 bases between. CDR3 protein: CASSHTVTDTQYF. The CDR3 DNA sequence: TGTGCCAGCAGCCATACGGTCACAGATACGCAGTATTTT.

The chain employs TRBV19 and TRBJ1-5; 11 positions match TRBD1. Germline lookup yields CDR1 LNHDA and CDR2 SQIVND (reference sequence). The CDR3 contains 15 residues. Trimming took 6 bases from V and 5 from J; bases not matched to a gene: 6. DNA for the CDR3: TGTGCCAGTAGCAGGGACAGGGGGACTCATCAGCCCCAGCATTTT. It codes for CASSRDRGTHQPQHF.

The V call is TRBV4-1, the J call TRBJ2-3; a possible D gene is TRBD2 (5 bases). The germline V and J ends were trimmed by 0 bases and 0 bases, with 13 bases remaining between them. This CDR3 region has 17 residues. The germline V gene encodes CDR1 MGHRA and CDR2 YSYEKL. This chain's CDR3 is CASSQEGAVISTDTQYF. Here the CDR3 DNA reads TGCGCCAGCAGCCAAGAGGGAGCGGTCATTAGCACAGATACGCAGTATTTT.

The rearrangement links TRBV6-5 to TRBJ2-5; D perhaps matches TRBD2 (5 bases). Germline V gives CDR1 MNHEY, CDR2 SVGAGI. V was shortened by 2 bases and J by 2 bases, with 9 bases between the two germline ends. The CDR3 covers 14 residues. CDR3 region: CASSYEGGQETQYF. The CDR3 nucleotides read TGTGCCAGCAGTTACGAAGGAGGACAAGAGACCCAGTACTTC.

The J gene is TRBJ2-5, the V gene TRBV29-1; D gene ambiguous. This CDR3 spans 12 amino acids. The germline gives CDR1 SQVTM, CDR2 ANQGSEA. Trimming removed 2 bases at V and 5 bases at J, with 9 bases between. CDR3 sequence reads: CSVEYVEETQYF. The DNA of the CDR3 is TGCAGCGTTGAATATGTAGAGGAGACCCAGTACTTC.

The sample holds one count of this clone. The gene calls are TRBV30 and TRBJ1-5; perhaps TRBD1 as D (5 bases). Germline assignment: CDR1 GTSNPN and CDR2 SVGIG (reference sequence). V was clipped by 6 bases and J by 0 bases, with 12 bases between them. The CDR3 runs to 14 residues. CDR3 in DNA: TGTGCCTGTTCGGCAGGGAATAGCAATCAGCCCCAGCATTTT. Its translation is CACSAGNSNQPQHF. Drawing the rest from reference TRBV30 and TRBJ1-5, the complete variable domain is SQTIHQWPATLVQPVGSPLSLECTVEGTSNPNLYWYRQAAGRGLQLLFYSVGIGQISSEVPQNLSASRPQDRQFILSSKKLLLSDSGFYLCACSAGNSNQPQHFGDGTRLSIL.

The chain employs TRBV9 and TRBJ1-4, with 8 positions matching TRBD1. CDR1 and CDR2 (germline): SGDLS, YYNGEE. The CDR3 covers 12 residues. V lost 4 bases and J lost 13; bases outside the gene matches: 6. CDR3 nucleotide sequence: TGTGCCAGCAGCATACAACAGGGGGTACTGTTTTTT. As protein: CASSIQQGVLFF.

The chain links TRBV11-2 to TRBJ2-7; 7 bases fit TRBD2. The CDR3 is 12 residues long. V lost 8 bases and J lost 3; bases outside the gene matches: 4. The germline V gene encodes CDR1 SGHAT and CDR2 FQNNGV. Written as DNA, the CDR3 is TGTGCCAGCTCGGGAGGTAACTACGAGCAGTACTTC. Translated: CASSGGNYEQYF.

This sequence joins TRBV5-4 and TRBJ2-5, with a tentative D call TRBD1 (5 bases). CDR3 size: 16 residues. V lost 4 bases, J lost 5 bases, and 21 bases lay in between. Per germline, CDR1 SGHNT and CDR2 YYREEE (reference sequence). DNA for the CDR3: TGTGCCAGCAGCCTGGGTCTAGGGGAACTCCCCGAGACCCAGTACTTC. Translating it yields CASSLGLGELPETQYF.

CDR3 bases: TGTGCCAGTAGTATACAGGGGGCCGGGACCCAGTACTTC. Residues: CASSIQGAGTQYF. The V and J genes are TRBV19 and TRBJ2-5; 8 bases align to TRBD1. The CDR3 loop spans 13 amino acids. The V segment lost 2 bases and the J segment 7 bases; nucleotides outside the gene matches: 3. The germline V gene encodes CDR1 LNHDA and CDR2 SQIVND (reference sequence). Filled out from reference TRBV19 and TRBJ2-5, the complete variable domain reads DGGITQSPKYLFRKEGQNVTLSCEQNLNHDAMYWYRQDPGQGLRLIYYSQIVNDFQKGDIAEGYSVSREKKESFPLTVTSAQKNPTAFYLCASSIQGAGTQYFGPGTRLLVL.

This chain joins TRBV6-6 and TRBJ2-1, with D perhaps TRBD2 (7 bases). CDR1 and CDR2 from the germline V gene are MNHNY and SVGAGI (reference sequence). V gave up 8 bases and J gave up 6 bases, with 14 bases separating them. The CDR3 spans 13 residues. The CDR3 DNA follows: TGTGCCAGCGTTAAGGGGGGGAGCAATGAGCAGTTCTTC. As protein: CASVKGGSNEQFF.

The rearrangement uses TRBV4-3 and TRBJ1-2; TRBD1 is a possible D gene (6 bases). The CDR3 contains 17 residues. Trimming took 0 bases from V and 4 from J, leaving 18 bases between them. CDR1 and CDR2 from the germline V gene are LGHNA and YSLEER. The CDR3 coding sequence is TGCGCCAGCAGCCAAGATGATCGGGCAGGGGTGCGCTATGGCTACACCTTC. Translating it yields CASSQDDRAGVRYGYTF.

CDR3 sequence reads: CASSPPGRDKYEQYF. CDR3 in DNA: TGTGCCAGCAGCCCCCCCGGGAGGGATAAATACGAGCAGTACTTC. V and J are TRBV9 and TRBJ2-7; 8 bases are shared with TRBD2. CDR1 and CDR2 (germline): SGDLS, YYNGEE. The CDR3 runs 15 residues. With V trimmed by 4 bases and J by 4 bases, 10 bases remained unmatched.

The chain couples TRBV25-1 to TRBJ2-2; 9 bases align to TRBD1. CDR3 size: 15 residues. Germline assignment: CDR1 MGHDK and CDR2 SYGVNS. The V segment lost 3 bases and the J segment 7 bases; nucleotides outside the gene matches: 6. The CDR3 loop is CASSEEDRGGGELFF. CDR3 bases: TGTGCCAGCAGTGAGGAGGACAGGGGCGGCGGGGAGCTGTTTTTT.

The genes are TRBV5-6 and TRBJ2-7; TRBD2 agrees at 8 bases. Trimming cost V 0 bases and J 3 bases; bases outside gene matches: 2. The V gene's germline CDR1 is SGHDT and CDR2 YYEEEE. The CDR3 totals 14 residues. CDR3 loop: CASSLGLASYEQYF. CDR3 sequence (DNA): TGTGCCAGCAGCTTGGGACTAGCGAGCTACGAGCAGTACTTC. Complete variable domain (other parts from reference TRBV5-6 and TRBJ2-7): DAGVTQSPTHLIKTRGQQVTLRCSPKSGHDTVSWYQQALGQGPQFIFQYYEEEERQRGNFPDRFSGHQFPNYSSELNVNALLLGDSALYLCASSLGLASYEQYFGPGTRLTVT.

The chain carries TRBV28 and TRBJ1-5; the D is unclear. Germline V gives CDR1 MDHEN, CDR2 SYDVKM. Trimming cost V 8 bases and J 5 bases, with 10 bases left between them. The CDR3 loop spans 12 amino acids. The CDR3 is CASRLAHQPQHF. CDR3 DNA: TGTGCCAGCCGCCTGGCCCATCAGCCCCAGCATTTT.

CDR3 coding DNA: TGTGCCAGCTCTGTGCGGGAGCTAGCGAACATTCAGTACTTC. This sequence encodes CASSVRELANIQYF. V gene TRBV9 combines with J gene TRBJ2-4; 7 bases are a match to TRBD2. The CDR3 runs 14 residues. Germline V gene sequence: CDR1 SGDLS, CDR2 YYNGEE. The V gene end was trimmed by 7 bases and the J gene end by 7 bases; junction bases not matched to a gene: 11.

Concerning this clone itself: The same CDR3 also results from other DNA sequences found in this sample. This chain uses TRBV28 with TRBJ2-7; 10 bases map to TRBD1. This CDR3 has 13 amino acids. The trim removed 5 bases at V and 4 bases at J, leaving 2 bases unmatched. CDR1 and CDR2 (germline): MDHEN, SYDVKM. The CDR3 region has the DNA TGTGCCAGCAGTCTGGGACAGGGGTACGAGCAGTACTTC. Its protein product is CASSLGQGYEQYF.

The V gene is TRBV4-2, the J gene TRBJ2-1, with 12 bases that match TRBD2. The CDR3 consists of 15 residues. Germline trimming cut 4 bases from V and 8 bases from J; bases unmatched to any gene: 6. Germline V CDR1 and CDR2: LGHNA, YNFKEQ. CDR3 region: CASSLRLAGVDEQFF. The CDR3 nucleotides are TGTGCCAGCAGCCTGCGACTAGCGGGAGTGGATGAGCAGTTCTTC.

The chain links TRBV25-1 to TRBJ2-5; D not certain. CDR3 length: 14 residues. CDR1 is MGHDK and CDR2 is SYGVNS in the germline V gene. V was pared by 7 bases and J by 5 bases, with 17 bases between. The CDR3 DNA sequence: TGTGCCAGCACCGACTCGGCGGTAACGGAGACCCAGTACTTC. Its translation is CASTDSAVTETQYF.

The chain carries TRBV5-5 and TRBJ2-1; 7 bases match TRBD2. The V segment lost 6 bases and the J segment 4 bases; nucleotides outside the gene matches: 16. This CDR3 contains 17 residues. CDR1 and CDR2 from the germline V gene are SGHKS and YYEKEE (reference sequence). The DNA of the CDR3 is TGTGCCAGCACCGCAACCTACTCTAGCGGTAATTACAATGAGCAGTTCTTC. Its protein product is CASTATYSSGNYNEQFF.

This rearrangement joins TRBV19 to TRBJ2-7, with 9 positions matching TRBD1. Trimming removed 4 bases from V and 4 bases from J; junction bases left unmatched: 5. This CDR3 has 14 amino acids. Germline V gene lookup returns CDR1 LNHDA and CDR2 SQIVND (reference sequence). This chain's CDR3 is CASSKGQGQYEQYF. The DNA for the CDR3 is TGTGCCAGTAGTAAGGGACAGGGACAATACGAGCAGTACTTC.

This chain uses TRBV30 with TRBJ2-7; the D gene is possibly TRBD2 (5 bases). This CDR3 region has 13 residues. Germline CDR1 GTSNPN, CDR2 SVGIG (reference sequence). Deletions cut 5 bases from V and 5 bases from J, with 16 bases between. In DNA form, the CDR3 reads TGTGCCTGGGGGAGTTCGGGATGGGACGAGCAGTACTTC. Translating gives CAWGSSGWDEQYF. The whole variable domain, remainder taken from reference TRBV30 and TRBJ2-7, is SQTIHQWPATLVQPVGSPLSLECTVEGTSNPNLYWYRQAAGRGLQLLFYSVGIGQISSEVPQNLSASRPQDRQFILSSKKLLLSDSGFYLCAWGSSGWDEQYFGPGTRLTVT.

This clone was detected only once. V gene TRBV9 combines with J gene TRBJ1-2; D not resolved. Germline CDR1 is SGDLS and CDR2 is YYNGEE. The CDR3 is made up of 13 amino acids. V was shortened by 0 bases and J by 6 bases, with 9 bases between the two germline ends. The CDR3 protein is CASSVDTFDGYTF. The CDR3 DNA is TGTGCCAGCAGCGTAGATACTTTCGATGGCTACACCTTC.

The V and J genes are TRBV9 and TRBJ2-3, with D perhaps TRBD2 (6 bases). CDR1 and CDR2 (germline): SGDLS, YYNGEE. V dropped 4 bases and J dropped 8 bases, with 17 bases sitting between them. The length of the CDR3 is 14 residues. CDR3 nucleotides: TGTGCCAGCAGCCCGGGAGCGGGTGTTGGTACGCAGTATTTT. Protein sequence: CASSPGAGVGTQYF.